The 18 T cell receptor beta chains below all came from one sample that was sequenced in a study of regulatory T cells in long-lasting Graves disease. Time point of the sample: newly diagnosed GD, antithyroid drugs for less than 3 months. From RNA extracted from PBMCs, the TCR library was made. The authors built TCR beta libraries using iRepertoire HTBI primers and Arm-PCR of CDR3 regions. In TCRdb, the multiplex PCR reads were re-called with MiXCR into one record per CDR3 protein. Of 550,000 or so distinct CDR3 sequences in the sample, 12% were seen once. These same records also appear under a second study, on T cells in Graves' hyperthyroidism and ophthalmopathy.

Sequenced here: peripheral blood mononuclear cells (PBMCs), sampled at new diagnosis, from a patient treated with antithyroid drugs. The origin of the receptors is a woman aged 25 to 39 with Graves disease.

This clonotype came up a few times. The genes are TRBV19 and TRBJ2-1; 11 nucleotides agree with TRBD2. This CDR3 is built from 15 residues. The germline gives CDR1 LNHDA, CDR2 SQIVND (reference sequence). V gave up 8 bases and J gave up 8 bases; unmatched junction bases: 11. CDR3 amino acids: CASSYSGRAGYEQFF. CDR3 nucleotides: TGTGCCAGTTCCTATAGCGGGAGGGCCGGGTATGAGCAGTTCTTC.

This clonotype was detected many times. The chain uses TRBV20-1 and TRBJ2-1, with D uncertain. V dropped 1 base and J dropped 14 bases, with 15 bases sitting between them. The CDR3 is made up of 12 amino acids. Per the germline V gene, CDR1 is DFQATT and CDR2 is SNEGSKA (reference sequence). The CDR3 is CSARVTQSTKFF. In DNA, the CDR3 is TGCAGTGCTAGAGTTACGCAGTCCACCAAGTTCTTC.

This clonotype was seen at least ten times. The chain couples TRBV27 to TRBJ2-1; D is possibly TRBD1 (6 bases). The germline V and J ends were trimmed by 8 bases and 10 bases, with 15 bases remaining between them. CDR3 size: 12 residues. Per germline, CDR1 MNHEY and CDR2 SMNVEV (reference sequence). This chain's CDR3 is CASWTVQGEQFF. The CDR3 region has the DNA TGTGCCAGCTGGACAGTTCAAGGGGAGCAGTTCTTC.

The rearrangement links TRBV6-5 to TRBJ2-3; 8 bases map to TRBD1. The CDR3 spans 15 residues. The V gene's germline CDR1 is MNHEY and CDR2 SVGAGI. V shed 2 bases, J shed 9 bases, and the junction held 10 bases outside the gene matches. The CDR3 DNA is TGTGCCAGCAGTTACGCCGGGGAGGACAGGGCGACGCAGTATTTT. Its protein product is CASSYAGEDRATQYF.

As regards this clonotype: Since a much larger clone is just one base distant, this may be a read error. The genes are TRBV7-2 and TRBJ2-1, with 14 bases aligning to TRBD2. The CDR3 runs to 16 residues. V lost 1 base and J lost 8; bases outside the gene matches: 4. Germline CDR1 reads SGHTA; CDR2 reads FQGNSA. The CDR3 here is CASSLGLAGGYDEQFF. The CDR3 nucleotides read TGTGCCAGCAGCTTAGGACTAGCGGGAGGGTACGATGAGCAGTTCTTC.

This clonotype has at least ten counts. This chain connects TRBV11-2 to TRBJ2-7, with D possibly matching TRBD1 (5 bases). This CDR3 has 14 residues. V dropped 5 bases and J dropped 3 bases, with 14 bases sitting between them. Looked up from germline, CDR1 is SGHAT and CDR2 is FQNNGV. The CDR3 DNA is TGTGCCAGCAGCCGTATCGCTACAGGCTACGAGCAGTACTTC. It specifies CASSRIATGYEQYF.

Details on this clonotype: A read error may explain this, as a much larger clone is one base away. This chain joins TRBV5-1 and TRBJ2-7; TRBD2 agrees at 8 bases. Germline V gene sequence: CDR1 SGHRS, CDR2 YFSETQ. The CDR3 contains 16 residues. Unmatched junction bases numbered 16, after V lost 4 bases and J lost 7 bases. The CDR3 region is CASSKTSGFSYNEQYF. The CDR3 nucleotides read TGCGCCAGCAGCAAAACTAGCGGCTTCTCCTACAATGAGCAGTACTTC.

At least ten counts were recorded for this clonotype. The rearrangement joins TRBV7-2 to TRBJ1-2; D gene uncertain. CDR1 and CDR2 (germline): SGHTA, FQGNSA. The CDR3 has 18 residues. V was clipped by 1 base and J by 0 bases, with 18 bases between them. The CDR3 spells CASSLVRPTIKPNYGYTF. The DNA of the CDR3 is TGTGCCAGCAGCTTAGTGCGACCAACAATCAAACCTAACTATGGCTACACCTTC.

The sample holds many counts of this clonotype. V usage is TRBV20-1 and J usage is TRBJ1-2, with D tentatively TRBD1 (6 bases). Trimming removed 4 bases from V and 2 bases from J, with 8 bases in between. This CDR3 has 12 amino acids. CDR1 and CDR2 from the germline V gene are DFQATT and SNEGSKA (reference sequence). The CDR3, as DNA: TGCAGTGCTAAGACAGGAAACTATGGCTACACCTTC. Its translation is CSAKTGNYGYTF.

This clonotype came up many times. This chain connects TRBV6-1 to TRBJ2-1; the D is unclear. This CDR3 has 17 residues. Germline V gene lookup returns CDR1 MNHNS and CDR2 SASEGT. The V and J ends lost 0 bases and 4 bases respectively, with 16 bases between them. DNA for the CDR3: TGTGCCAGCAGTGAAGCCTTGGCAGCTACTCGGTACAATGAGCAGTTCTTC. Its protein is CASSEALAATRYNEQFF.

The chain uses TRBV6-1 and TRBJ2-3, with D maybe TRBD2 (5 bases). CDR3 length: 12 residues. Germline lookup yields CDR1 MNHNS and CDR2 SASEGT. Trimming cost V 8 bases and J 3 bases, with 9 bases left between them. CDR3 region: CASGQRTDTQYF. CDR3 DNA: TGTGCCAGCGGGCAGCGGACAGATACGCAGTATTTT.

CDR3 DNA: TGTGCCAGCAGCCCCCCGGGACTCGCTACCGGGGAGCTGTTTTTT. Translating it yields CASSPPGLATGELFF. This sequence joins TRBV28 and TRBJ2-2; tentatively, D is TRBD2 (6 bases). V was clipped by 6 bases and J by 5 bases, with 16 bases between them. The CDR3 contains 15 residues. CDR1 MDHEN and CDR2 SYDVKM come from the germline V gene.

The J gene is TRBJ1-5, the V gene TRBV25-1; perhaps TRBD1 as D (5 bases). This CDR3 has 14 residues. With 4 bases removed from V and 4 bases from J, the gap between germline ends came to 11 bases. Germline loops: CDR1 MGHDK, CDR2 SYGVNS. CDR3 coding DNA: TGTGCCAGCAGTGTGTCAGGGATAAATCAGCCCCAGCATTTT. It codes for CASSVSGINQPQHF. Full variable domain (remainder filled in from reference TRBV25-1 and TRBJ1-5): EADIYQTPRYLVIGTGKKITLECSQTMGHDKMYWYQQDPGMELHLIHYSYGVNSTEKGDLSSESTVSRIRTEHFPLTLESARPSHTSQYLCASSVSGINQPQHFGDGTRLSIL.

At least ten counts were recorded for this clonotype. The gene calls are TRBV6-1 and TRBJ1-1; D remains unclear. CDR1 is MNHNS, CDR2 SASEGT, per germline. This CDR3 is built from 14 residues. V lost 2 bases, J lost 1 base, and 8 bases lay in between. Here the CDR3 reads CASSERLPNTEAFF. CDR3 nucleotide sequence: TGTGCCAGCAGTGAACGCCTCCCGAACACTGAAGCTTTCTTT.

The gene calls are TRBV14 and TRBJ2-1; no firm D call. The CDR3 length is 13 residues. With 1 base removed from V and 6 bases from J, the gap between germline ends came to 7 bases. Germline V gene sequence: CDR1 SGHDN, CDR2 FVKESK. CDR3 sequence (DNA): TGTGCCAGCAGCCAAGCCCGAGCCAATGAGCAGTTCTTC. This sequence encodes CASSQARANEQFF.

This clonotype appeared many times. The chain couples TRBV12-3 or TRBV12-4 to TRBJ1-2; D may be TRBD1 (5 bases). The CDR3 is 14 residues long. The ends were cut back, 4 bases at V and 6 bases at J, with 15 bases in the middle. The CDR3 reads CASSWAGRGDGYTF. The CDR3 DNA reads TGTGCCAGCAGTTGGGCAGGGAGGGGTGATGGCTACACCTTC.

The chain joins TRBV4-1 to TRBJ2-7; D may be TRBD1 (6 bases). The CDR3 extends over 16 amino acids. From germline, CDR1 is MGHRA and CDR2 YSYEKL. Trimming removed 4 bases at V and 0 bases at J, with 16 bases between. CDR3 in amino acids: CASSRSKTGHSYEQYF. CDR3 in DNA: TGCGCCAGCAGCCGATCCAAGACAGGCCACTCCTACGAGCAGTACTTC.

Regarding this clonotype: A much larger clone differs by one base, so this may be a read error. V is TRBV28 and J is TRBJ1-1; 9 bases match TRBD1. V lost 6 bases and J lost 11; bases outside the gene matches: 16. The germline gives CDR1 MDHEN, CDR2 SYDVKM. CDR3 length equals 15 residues. The CDR3 reads CASRGAGTGNFMAFF. Written as DNA, the CDR3 is TGTGCCAGCAGAGGGGCCGGGACAGGGAATTTTATGGCTTTCTTT.